Included here is one TCR beta chain sequence, with context. The antigen is undetermined. This entry is derived from a study of blood T cells in healthy people across ages. Notes on the study in general: In the absence of known donor CMV status, changes in expanded clonotypes were possibly confounded.

The CDR3 runs 11 residues. Looked up from germline, CDR1 is SGHTA and CDR2 is FQGNSA. Trimming pared 9 bases from V and 9 bases from J, leaving 14 bases between. A second about 7 to 12 cycle PCR used barcoded and J-beta primers. A template-switch adaptor containing 12 random nucleotides labeled each cDNA molecule. TCRdb reprocessed the 5' RACE reads via MiXCR and lists one record per CDR3 protein. The repertoire holds around 1.7 million distinct CDR3 sequences, with approximately 30% as singletons. The clonotype originates from a woman aged 30 to 39 in good health. The rearrangement uses TRBV7-2 and TRBJ1-2, with no clear D. The sample consisted of blood. CDR3 DNA: TGTGCCAGTAGCCCCGATGTGAGCTACACCTTC. Its protein product is CASSPDVSYTF.